The 16 T cell receptor beta chains below all came from one sample that was sequenced in a study of molecular identifiers for immune sequencing clone quantification. MiXCR, run by TCRdb on the PCR reads, gives a single entry per CDR3 protein. The repertoire includes about 640,000 distinct CDR3 sequences, approximately 20% of them detected once, and 0.85% to 0.9% sits in the top ten. Sample: naive CD8+ T cells from blood, with Jurkat cell RNA spiked in. Subset meaning: FACS-sorted CD8+CD4-CCR7+CD45RA+ naive T cells. These TCRs come from a human donor in good health. Some libraries in this study had Jurkat cell RNA spiked in.

Ten or more counts support this clonotype. CDR3 nucleotides: TGCAGCGTTCTGAGCGGGGGTTACGAGCAGTACTTC. It translates to CSVLSGGYEQYF. The chain is built from TRBV29-1 and TRBJ2-7, with TRBD2 identical over 8 bases. This CDR3 spans 12 amino acids. Germline assignment: CDR1 SQVTM and CDR2 ANQGSEA. With V trimmed by 5 bases and J by 4 bases, 4 bases remained unmatched.

This clonotype has just a few counts. This chain connects TRBV11-2 to TRBJ2-3; TRBD1 aligns across 8 bases. J was trimmed by 5 bases and V by 1 base; bases with no gene match: 8. From germline, CDR1 is SGHAT and CDR2 FQNNGV. This CDR3 is built from 16 residues. The CDR3 region has the DNA TGTGCCAGCAGCTTAGGGTACAGGGGGGACGGAGATACGCAGTATTTT. Protein product: CASSLGYRGDGDTQYF.

This clonotype was counted many times. V gene TRBV14 combines with J gene TRBJ1-2, with D hard to call. This CDR3 is built from 17 residues. CDR1 and CDR2 (germline): SGHDN, FVKESK. Between the trimmed V and J ends, which lost 4 bases and 4 bases, there was a span of 22 bases. CDR3 DNA sequence: TGTGCCAGCAGCCCCACCTTTGGGGAGCCAGAGGTCTATGGCTACACCTTC. It codes for CASSPTFGEPEVYGYTF. The full variable domain, in which reference TRBV14 and TRBJ1-2 provide the parts outside the CDR3, is EAGVTQFPSHSVIEKGQTVTLRCDPISGHDNLYWYRRVMGKEIKFLLHFVKESKQDESGMPNNRFLAERTGGTYSTLKVQPAELEDSGVYFCASSPTFGEPEVYGYTFGSGTRLTVV.

The chain has TRBV30 and TRBJ1-1; 7 positions agree with TRBD1. V lost 2 bases to trimming and J lost 0 bases; unmatched junction nucleotides: 6. Germline values: CDR1 GTSNPN, CDR2 SVGIG (reference sequence). The CDR3 length is 15 residues. CDR3 coding DNA: TGTGCCTGGAGTACACCGACAGGGATGAACACTGAAGCTTTCTTT. This codes for CAWSTPTGMNTEAFF.

A note on this clonotype: Being one base from a much bigger clone, this may be a read error. Lacking the conserved final phenylalanine or tryptophan, this CDR3 likely reflects a read error. This chain connects TRBV20-1 to TRBJ1-2; D is ambiguous. The CDR3 covers 9 residues. The germline V gene has CDR1 DFQATT and CDR2 SNEGSKA (reference sequence). V was clipped by 3 bases and J by 7 bases, with 3 bases between them. CDR3 region: CSASPGYTL. In DNA, the CDR3 is TGCAGTGCTAGTCCTGGCTACACCCTC.

J is TRBJ2-7 and V is TRBV7-3; TRBD2 agrees at 7 bases. The CDR3 covers 15 residues. Looked up from germline, CDR1 is SGHTA and CDR2 is FQGTGA. Trimming took 0 bases from V and 6 from J; bases not matched to a gene: 8. The CDR3 here is CASSLTGGSDLEQYF. CDR3 in DNA: TGTGCCAGCAGCTTAACGGGCGGGAGTGATCTCGAGCAGTACTTC.

Many counts were recorded for this clonotype. The V call is TRBV28, the J call TRBJ2-5; the match to TRBD2 covers 12 bases. V lost 4 bases and J lost 3; bases outside the gene matches: 6. Germline V gene data show CDR1 as MDHEN and CDR2 as SYDVKM. CDR3 length: 16 amino acids. CDR3 coding DNA: TGTGCCAGCAGTTACGGACTAGCGGGAACTGAAGAGACCCAGTACTTC. Translated: CASSYGLAGTEETQYF. Supplemented by reference TRBV28 and TRBJ2-5, the full variable domain reads DVKVTQSSRYLVKRTGEKVFLECVQDMDHENMFWYRQDPGLGLRLIYFSYDVKMKEKGDIPEGYSVSREKKERFSLILESASTNQTSMYLCASSYGLAGTEETQYFGPGTRLLVL.

This clonotype appeared a single time. The V and J genes are TRBV19 and TRBJ1-1; D uncertain. The CDR3 has 15 residues. The ends were cut back, 7 bases at V and 0 bases at J, with 15 bases in the middle. The germline V gene has CDR1 LNHDA and CDR2 SQIVND (reference sequence). The CDR3 sequence: CASNMAFGMNTEAFF. DNA of the CDR3: TGTGCCAGTAATATGGCGTTTGGAATGAACACTGAAGCTTTCTTT.

This clonotype was seen repeatedly, ten times or more. The rearrangement links TRBV5-1 to TRBJ2-7, with D perhaps matching TRBD1 (5 bases). This CDR3 has 13 residues. V was pared by 4 bases and J by 2 bases, with 10 bases between. Looked up from germline, CDR1 is SGHRS and CDR2 is YFSETQ. In DNA, the CDR3 is TGCGCCAGCAGCCCGACAGTCGCCTACGAGCAGTACTTC. It yields the protein CASSPTVAYEQYF.

Ten or more counts support this clonotype. The J gene is TRBJ1-5, the V gene TRBV4-1, with D maybe TRBD1 (5 bases). Trimming pared 1 base from V and 5 bases from J, leaving 9 bases between. This CDR3 has 14 residues. Germline values: CDR1 MGHRA, CDR2 YSYEKL. CDR3 sequence: CASSQGDGYQPQHF. CDR3 in DNA: TGCGCCAGCAGCCAAGGGGACGGCTATCAGCCCCAGCATTTT.

There are many counts of this clonotype. At one end the junction does not follow the germline gene, possibly because of a read error. The chain recombines TRBV27 with TRBJ2-7; tentatively, D is TRBD2 (5 bases). CDR3 length: 11 amino acids. Germline V gene data show CDR1 as MNHEY and CDR2 as SMNVEV (reference sequence). The CDR3 here is CASSLSGEQYF. The CDR3 region has the DNA TGTGCCAGCAGCTTATCGGGGGAGCAGTACTTC.

This clonotype has at least ten counts. The chain carries TRBV27 and TRBJ2-2; 9 positions match TRBD1. Looked up from germline, CDR1 is MNHEY and CDR2 is SMNVEV (reference sequence). The CDR3 spans 17 residues. Trimming removed 4 bases from V and 3 bases from J; junction bases left unmatched: 9. The DNA for the CDR3 is TGTGCCAGCAGTTCTGATCGGGACAGGGCTTACACCGGGGAGCTGTTTTTT. Protein sequence: CASSSDRDRAYTGELFF.

This clonotype was counted many times. The chain employs TRBV15 and TRBJ2-3; tentatively, D is TRBD1 (5 bases). V lost 3 bases and J lost 6, with 25 bases in between. Looked up from germline, CDR1 is LNHNV and CDR2 is YYDKDF (reference sequence). The CDR3 spans 18 residues. CDR3 amino acids: CATSSGRPGVTGDDTQYF. Written as DNA, the CDR3 is TGTGCCACCAGCAGCGGTAGACCCGGAGTAACAGGCGATGATACGCAGTATTTT. The full variable domain, completed using reference TRBV15 and TRBJ2-3, is DAMVIQNPRYQVTQFGKPVTLSCSQTLNHNVMYWYQQKSSQAPKLLFHYYDKDFNNEADTPDNFQSRRPNTSFCFLDIRSPGLGDTAMYLCATSSGRPGVTGDDTQYFGPGTRLTVL.

For this clonotype: At one end, the junction sequence differs from germline, possibly due to a read error. The chain recombines TRBV29-1 with TRBJ2-7, with 11 bases aligning to TRBD2. CDR3 length: 14 amino acids. The germline CDR1 and CDR2 sequences are SQVTM and ANQGSEA. The CDR3 nucleotides read TGCAGCGTTGAACTAGCGGGAGGTTTCTACGAGCGGTACTTC. Its protein is CSVELAGGFYERYF.

The chain uses TRBV10-1 and TRBJ2-7; possible D gene TRBD1, 7 bases. Trimming took off 4 bases at V and 5 bases at J, with 12 bases between the two ends. Germline V CDR1 and CDR2: WNHNN, SYGVQD (reference sequence). The CDR3 totals 13 residues. CDR3: CASSGVRGDEQYF. The CDR3 DNA sequence: TGCGCCAGCAGTGGGGTCAGGGGGGACGAGCAGTACTTC.

Notes on this clonotype: This may be a read error, as it is one base from a much larger clone. The rearrangement uses TRBV7-9 and TRBJ2-1; maybe TRBD1 (6 bases). This CDR3 region has 15 residues. CDR1 SEHNR and CDR2 FQNEAQ come from the germline V gene (reference sequence). The CDR3 is CASTLTPQGINGQFF. CDR3 DNA sequence: TGTGCCAGCACCCTAACCCCACAGGGTATCAATGGGCAGTTCTTC. Using reference TRBV7-9 and TRBJ2-1 for the parts outside the CDR3, the full variable domain is DTGVSQNPRHKITKRGQNVTFRCDPISEHNRLYWYRQTLGQGPEFLTYFQNEAQLEKSRLLSDRFSAERPKGSFSTLEIQRTEQGDSAMYLCASTLTPQGINGQFFGPGTRLTVL.